This is a list of T cell receptor beta chains from one sample in a study of blood T cell repertoires in COVID-19. TCRdb keeps only in-frame clones here, not all; method: immunoSEQ multiplex PCR. The table shows around 85,000 clones, with about 89% occurring only once. Sequenced: PBMCs or T cells enriched from blood (not recorded which). The source is a woman aged 45-60 years with acute COVID-19. CDR3s include the opening cysteine and the closing phenylalanine or tryptophan. The D gene is left open where the match is weak. Rows give clone size only sometimes, using once, few, many, or a class for an expanded clone.

size | length | J | D | V | CDR3 | DNA
NA | 12 | TRBJ1-5 | NA | TRBV2 | CASSSGVQPQHF | TGTGCCAGCAGTTCGGGTGTCCAGCCCCAGCATTTT
NA | 14 | TRBJ1-2 | NA | TRBV28 | CASSLEGANYGYTF | TGTGCCAGCAGTTTAGAAGGAGCTAACTATGGCTACACCTTC
NA | 16 | TRBJ2-7 | NA | TRBV2 | CASSGTLEDLTYEQYF | TGTGCCAGCAGTGGGACGCTGGAGGACCTTACCTACGAGCAGTACTTC
NA | 14 | TRBJ2-2 | NA | TRBV9 | CASSVPPGTGELFF | TGTGCCAGCAGCGTTCCACCCGGGACCGGGGAGCTGTTTTTT
NA | 16 | TRBJ2-5 | NA | TRBV5-1 | CASSLMGSRGQETQYF | TGCGCCAGCAGCTTGATGGGGTCTCGGGGCCAAGAGACCCAGTACTTC
NA | 13 | TRBJ2-7 | NA | TRBV27 | CASSFSGGGEQYF | TGTGCCAGCAGCTTTAGCGGAGGCGGGGAGCAGTACTTC
NA | 15 | TRBJ2-1 | NA | TRBV5-8 | CASSFGGVTYNEQFF | TGTGCCAGCAGCTTTGGAGGGGTGACCTACAATGAGCAGTTCTTC
once | 16 | TRBJ1-3 | TRBD1 | TRBV11-3 | CASSLSAGQGKNTIYF | TGTGCCAGCAGCCTTTCTGCGGGACAGGGAAAGAACACCATATATTTT
NA | 14 | TRBJ2-7 | TRBD2 | TRBV3-1/TRBV3-2 | CASSSSGRGYEQYF | TGTGCCAGCAGTTCAAGCGGGAGAGGATACGAGCAGTACTTC
NA | 18 | TRBJ2-2 | NA | TRBV24-1 | CATSPTNTARTNTGELFF | TGTGCCACCAGCCCGACTAATACCGCCCGAACGAACACCGGGGAGCTGTTTTTT
NA | 16 | TRBJ2-7 | NA | TRBV4-3 | CASSQDLDSLAYEQYF | TGCGCCAGCAGCCAAGATCTCGACAGTCTTGCCTACGAGCAGTACTTC
few | 14 | TRBJ1-1 | NA | TRBV13 | CASSLQQLNTEAFF | TGTGCCAGCAGCTTACAACAGTTGAACACTGAAGCTTTCTTT
NA | 19 | TRBJ2-7 | NA | TRBV14 | CASSQGRRQGHPTAHEQYF | TGTGCCAGCAGCCAAGGACGACGACAAGGACACCCCACCGCCCACGAGCAGTACTTC
NA | 12 | TRBJ1-1 | NA | TRBV29-1 | CSVEAGLSEAFF | TGCAGCGTTGAAGCAGGGTTATCTGAAGCTTTCTTT
NA | 17 | TRBJ2-3 | TRBD1 | TRBV6-1 | CASSEIFRGQVTDTQYF | TGTGCCAGCAGTGAAATCTTCAGGGGACAGGTCACAGATACGCAGTATTTT
NA | 13 | TRBJ2-3 | NA | TRBV5-4 | CASSKDSTDTQYF | TGTGCCAGCAGCAAGGACTCCACAGATACGCAGTATTTT